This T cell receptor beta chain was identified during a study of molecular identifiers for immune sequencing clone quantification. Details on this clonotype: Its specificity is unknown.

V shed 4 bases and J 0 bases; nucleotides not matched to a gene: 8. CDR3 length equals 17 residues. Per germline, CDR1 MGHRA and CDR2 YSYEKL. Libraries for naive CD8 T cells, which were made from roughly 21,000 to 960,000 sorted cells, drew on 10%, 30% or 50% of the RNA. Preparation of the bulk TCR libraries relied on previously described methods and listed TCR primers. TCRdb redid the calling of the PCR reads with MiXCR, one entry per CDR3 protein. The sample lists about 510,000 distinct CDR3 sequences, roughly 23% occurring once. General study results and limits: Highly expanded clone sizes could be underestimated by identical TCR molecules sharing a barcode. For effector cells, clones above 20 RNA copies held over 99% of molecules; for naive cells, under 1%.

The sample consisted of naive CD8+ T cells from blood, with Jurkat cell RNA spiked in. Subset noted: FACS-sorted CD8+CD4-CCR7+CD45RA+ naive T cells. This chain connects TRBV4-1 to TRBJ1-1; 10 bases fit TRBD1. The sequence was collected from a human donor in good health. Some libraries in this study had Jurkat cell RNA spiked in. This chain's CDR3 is CASSPLGTGALNTEAFF. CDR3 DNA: TGCGCCAGCAGCCCTTTAGGGACAGGGGCATTGAACACTGAAGCTTTCTTT.